This is a list of T cell receptor beta chains from one sample in a study of molecular identifiers for immune sequencing clone quantification. TCRdb passed the PCR reads through MiXCR, listing each CDR3 protein once. The sample consists of some 88,000 distinct CDR3 sequences, under 25% of them appearing once. The specimen sequenced was naive CD8+ T cells from blood, with Jurkat cell RNA spiked in. Source of these receptors: a human donor in good health. Some libraries in this study had Jurkat cell RNA spiked in. CDR3s include the opening cysteine and the closing phenylalanine or tryptophan. Rows give clone size only sometimes, using once, few, many, or a class for an expanded clone.

V	J	size	CDR3
TRBV5-6	TRBJ2-7	.	CASSLRTTSYEQYF
TRBV7-9	TRBJ2-2	many	CASSLTWSGTGELFF
TRBV11-3	TRBJ2-3	.	CASSSPGSGGTDTQYF
TRBV3-1	TRBJ2-7	many	CASSPGVRNYEQYF
TRBV27	TRBJ1-1	.	CASSSKTGGYPVNTEAFF
TRBV7-6	TRBJ2-1	many	CASSAGGDEQFF
TRBV7-9	TRBJ1-1	many	CASSFPRPATLNTEAFF
TRBV19	TRBJ2-3	many	CASSILAGVTDTQYF
TRBV5-1	TRBJ2-2	few	CASSLAGTYTGELFF
TRBV12-3/TRBV12-4	TRBJ2-1	many	CASSTSGVYNEQFF
TRBV27	TRBJ2-6	.	CGAGFTGANVLTF
TRBV20-1	TRBJ1-4	many	CSARLLGGTATNEKLFF
TRBV12-3/TRBV12-4	TRBJ2-6	many	CASSRTGTSSGANVLTF
TRBV27	TRBJ2-7	many	CASSLSGGTYEQYF
TRBV7-9	TRBJ2-1	many	CASSQNYLPKNNEQFF
TRBV19	TRBJ2-5	few	CASTGLNQETQYF
TRBV7-9	TRBJ2-2	many	CASSPRDVLTGELFF
TRBV20-1	TRBJ2-7	many	CSARVAGGPYEQYF
TRBV2	TRBJ2-7	many	CASSEQGGASEQYF
TRBV7-2	TRBJ1-5	many	CASSLRTLSNQPQHF
TRBV30	TRBJ2-1	many	CAWHHRGRPYNEQFF
TRBV7-9	TRBJ2-3	many	CASSTRSAAGGSTDTQYF
TRBV25-1	TRBJ1-5	few	CASSASDSYNQPQHF
TRBV20-1	TRBJ2-3	many	CSARSGQIPGSSTDTQYF
TRBV7-2	TRBJ2-1	many	CASSLLTTVRGYNEQFF
TRBV19	TRBJ2-7	many	CASSRTDIAYEQYF